This T cell receptor beta chain was found in a study of T-cell reconstitution after alpha-beta-depleted transplantation in children. Study observations and caveats: T-cell counts and diversity at one year following transplant were attributed mainly to newly produced T cells.

The J segment lost 5 bases and the V segment lost 6 bases, leaving 6 bases of the junction unmatched. The germline V gene has CDR1 MNHEY and CDR2 SMNVEV (reference sequence). The CDR3 runs to 14 residues. The authors prepared the TCRbeta library with unique molecular identifiers. TCRdb redid the calling of the PCR reads with MiXCR, one entry per CDR3 protein. The profile shows about 200,000 distinct CDR3 sequences, approximately 7% of them singletons. This clonotype showed up many times. Its antigen is currently unknown. The chain combines TRBV27 with TRBJ2-1; TRBD2 matches at 8 bases. The source was PBMCs, collected before TCRalphabeta/CD19-depleted stem cell transplant. This clonotype was sampled from a boy younger than 10 with acute lymphoblastic leukemia, due to receive a stem cell transplant. The CDR3 spells CASSRGLVNNEQFF. CDR3 in DNA: TGTGCCAGCAGCCGGGGACTAGTCAACAATGAGCAGTTCTTC.